The 25 T cell receptor beta chains listed next were all sequenced from one sample in a study of T cell repertoires in cytomegalovirus infection. These receptors' antigens are unknown. TCRdb re-analysed the reads in MiXCR, keeping a single row per CDR3 protein. Counted here are hundreds of thousands of distinct CDR3 sequences, 25% to 40% occurring once; the ten biggest clones make up under 15%. The starting material was cultured CD8+ T cells from PBMCs, obtained from culture after CMV antigen stimulation. All receptors come from a human donor in good health (CMV status not recorded). Some clones in this sample may be carry-over from other donors' samples.

The J gene is TRBJ2-5, the V gene TRBV7-3; 10 nucleotides align to TRBD2. The CDR3 consists of 15 residues. The junction had 8 bases not matched to a gene; V was cut back by 5 bases and J by 5 bases. Looked up from germline, CDR1 is SGHTA and CDR2 is FQGTGA. The CDR3 region is CASSLGFSGGETQYF. The CDR3 DNA reads as TGTGCCAGCAGCCTCGGGTTTAGCGGGGGGGAGACCCAGTACTTC.

This clonotype was seen only a few times. This chain joins TRBV19 and TRBJ1-1; no definite D call. The CDR3 is 13 amino acids. The V end was cut by 6 bases, the J end by 5 bases, with 13 bases between. Germline assignment: CDR1 LNHDA and CDR2 SQIVND (reference sequence). CDR3 in DNA: TGTGCCAGTAGGATTGGACCAAGTACTGAAGCTTTCTTT. Its translation: CASRIGPSTEAFF.

This clonotype was seen a handful of times. The CDR3 here is CASAAGGREQYF. As DNA, the CDR3 is TGTGCTAGTGCAGCGGGGGGGCGCGAGCAGTACTTC. The chain links TRBV12-5 to TRBJ2-7, with 10 bases fitting TRBD2. There are 12 residues in the CDR3. Unmatched junction bases numbered 3, after V lost 7 bases and J lost 6 bases. From germline, CDR1 is LGHNT and CDR2 FRNRAP.

This clonotype was seen only a few times. This chain joins TRBV7-8 and TRBJ2-3, with 12 bases identical to TRBD2. The V gene's germline CDR1 is SGHVS and CDR2 FQNEAQ. V shed 4 bases and J 12 bases; nucleotides not matched to a gene: 8. The CDR3 has 14 amino acids. The CDR3 DNA reads TGTGCCAGCAGCTACGATTCTAGCGGGGGGGCCCAGTATTTT. It yields the protein CASSYDSSGGAQYF.

This clonotype has just a few counts. V gene TRBV19 combines with J gene TRBJ2-7, with D possibly being TRBD1 (6 bases). Trimming stripped 5 bases from V and 3 bases from J, with 11 bases between. The germline V gene has CDR1 LNHDA and CDR2 SQIVND (reference sequence). CDR3 length: 13 residues. Here the CDR3 DNA reads TGTGCCAGTAGTCCCGGACAGATCTACGAGCAGTACTTC. Encoded protein: CASSPGQIYEQYF.

This clonotype was seen only once. The rearrangement uses TRBV27 and TRBJ2-7; D is uncertain. This CDR3 region has 13 residues. CDR1 is MNHEY, CDR2 SMNVEV, per germline (reference sequence). V lost 0 bases and J 5 bases, leaving 8 bases between the germline ends. The CDR3 spells CASSLSPRNEQYV. The CDR3 region has the DNA TGTGCCAGCAGTTTATCTCCCAGGAACGAGCAGTACGTC.

This clonotype has only a few counts. The genes are TRBV5-1 and TRBJ1-1; TRBD1 might be the D (5 bases). Germline-derived CDR1 and CDR2 are SGHRS and YFSETQ. Between the trimmed V and J ends, which lost 7 bases and 5 bases, there was a span of 12 bases. This CDR3 comprises 12 residues. The CDR3 DNA reads TGCGCCAGCCAGGGAGGGTATACTGAAGCTTTCTTT. It is translated as CASQGGYTEAFF.

V is TRBV15 and J is TRBJ2-3, with 12 positions matching TRBD2. There are 18 residues in the CDR3. Germline assignment: CDR1 LNHNV and CDR2 YYDKDF (reference sequence). V lost 4 bases and J lost 2; bases outside the gene matches: 10. The CDR3 sequence: CATSTGLAGTTSTDTQYF. The DNA of the CDR3 is TGTGCCACCAGCACCGGACTAGCGGGGACAACTTCCACAGATACGCAGTATTTT.

The chain joins TRBV25-1 to TRBJ1-5; D unclear. Germline assignment: CDR1 MGHDK and CDR2 SYGVNS. This CDR3 has 13 amino acids. V was clipped by 11 bases and J by 4 bases, with 15 bases between them. Here the CDR3 reads CALLGVTNQPQHF. CDR3 DNA: TGTGCCCTTCTCGGGGTAACGAATCAGCCCCAGCATTTT.

The CDR3 reads CASSPEDRLNTEAFF. DNA of the CDR3: TGTGCCAGCTCACCGGAGGACAGACTGAACACTGAAGCTTTCTTT. This sequence joins TRBV18 and TRBJ1-1, with D maybe TRBD1 (6 bases). V was shortened by 3 bases and J by 0 bases, with 11 bases between the two germline ends. Per germline, CDR1 KGHSH and CDR2 LQKENI. The CDR3 spans 15 residues. The full variable domain, completed using reference TRBV18 and TRBJ1-1, is NAGVMQNPRHLVRRRGQEARLRCSPMKGHSHVYWYRQLPEEGLKFMVYLQKENIIDESGMPKERFSAEFPKEGPSILRIQQVVRGDSAAYFCASSPEDRLNTEAFFGQGTRLTVV.

This clonotype has only a few counts. J is TRBJ1-2 and V is TRBV6-2 or TRBV6-3; the D gene is possibly TRBD1 (5 bases). Trimming removed 5 bases at V and 6 bases at J, with 13 bases between. Per germline, CDR1 MNHEY and CDR2 SVGEGT. CDR3 length equals 13 residues. The CDR3 nucleotides read TGTGCCAGCAGTCACCGGGACGACCATGGCTACACCTTC. It specifies CASSHRDDHGYTF.

The chain couples TRBV25-1 to TRBJ1-2; 9 positions agree with TRBD1. Trimming at V came to 4 bases and at J to 3 bases, leaving 18 bases not matched to a gene. The length of the CDR3 is 19 residues. CDR1 is MGHDK and CDR2 is SYGVNS in the germline V gene. CDR3 amino acids: CASSGFGGQGGLPYYGYTF. CDR3 nucleotides: TGTGCCAGCAGTGGATTTGGGGGACAGGGAGGTCTCCCTTACTATGGCTACACCTTC.

With respect to this clonotype: An end of the junction does not agree with germline; a read error may underlie this. This chain uses TRBV7-9 with TRBJ2-5, with D perhaps TRBD2 (5 bases). In germline, CDR1 is SEHNR, CDR2 FQNEAQ (reference sequence). The CDR3 extends over 12 amino acids. The DNA for the CDR3 is TGTGCCAGCAGGGCGGGCCAAGAGACCCAGCACTTC. Translated, it gives CASRAGQETQHF.

This clonotype was recorded a few times. The chain is built from TRBV14 and TRBJ2-1; the D gene is possibly TRBD1 (5 bases). Germline V CDR1 and CDR2: SGHDN, FVKESK. The CDR3 consists of 16 residues. Deletions cut 1 base from V and 7 bases from J, with 17 bases between. CDR3 coding DNA: TGTGCCAGCAGCCAAGGGCAGGGAAGGCAATGGAATGAGCAGTTCTTC. Its protein product is CASSQGQGRQWNEQFF.

This clonotype was picked up many times. This CDR3 is CASSFIQGAWDTEAFF. The CDR3 DNA reads as TGTGCCAGCAGTTTCATTCAGGGGGCCTGGGACACTGAAGCTTTCTTT. V gene TRBV12-3 or TRBV12-4 combines with J gene TRBJ1-1, with TRBD1 identical over 8 bases. CDR3 length equals 16 residues. V lost 3 bases, J lost 3 bases, and 9 bases stayed unmatched.

The rearrangement uses TRBV7-9 and TRBJ1-1; possible D gene TRBD1, 5 bases. From germline, CDR1 is SEHNR and CDR2 FQNEAQ (reference sequence). Trimming removed 2 bases at V and 6 bases at J, with 7 bases between. The CDR3 has 12 residues. The CDR3 region has the DNA TGTGCCAGCAGCTTAAGGACATCTGAAGCTTTCTTT. Protein product: CASSLRTSEAFF.

This chain connects TRBV28 to TRBJ2-2; TRBD1 matches at 10 bases. The germline gives CDR1 MDHEN, CDR2 SYDVKM. CDR3 length equals 15 residues. V trimming: 6 bases; J trimming: 6 bases; junction bases outside the gene matches: 7. As DNA, the CDR3 is TGTGCCAGCAGAAGCGACAGGGGGCACCCCGGGGAGCTGTTTTTT. Its protein product is CASRSDRGHPGELFF.

This clonotype was counted between two and nine times. This chain links TRBV6-2 or TRBV6-3 with TRBJ2-1; TRBD2 matches at 7 bases. The CDR3 length is 13 residues. From germline, CDR1 is MNHEY and CDR2 SVGEGT. Trimming took 8 bases from V and 4 from J; bases not matched to a gene: 5. Written as DNA, the CDR3 is TGTGCCAGCCGGGACTACCTTTACAATGAGCAGTTCTTC. As protein: CASRDYLYNEQFF.

This clonotype was observed at least ten times. This chain uses TRBV11-2 with TRBJ2-7; tentatively, D is TRBD2 (5 bases). V was cut by 5 bases and J by 3 bases, with 8 bases left in between. The CDR3 contains 12 residues. Germline CDR1 reads SGHAT; CDR2 reads FQNNGV. The CDR3 reads CASSPRDYEQYV. The CDR3 DNA is TGTGCCAGCAGCCCACGGGACTACGAGCAGTACGTC.

At least ten counts were recorded for this clonotype. The V call is TRBV7-9, the J call TRBJ2-2, with 10 bases that match TRBD1. CDR1 and CDR2 from the germline V gene are SEHNR and FQNEAQ (reference sequence). The V segment lost 5 bases and the J segment 4 bases; nucleotides outside the gene matches: 1. This CDR3 has 14 residues. This chain's CDR3 is CASSRQGATGELFF. CDR3 nucleotide sequence: TGTGCCAGCAGCCGACAGGGGGCCACCGGGGAGCTGTTTTTT.

The table lists this clonotype with many counts. This sequence joins TRBV7-8 and TRBJ2-7, with D perhaps matching TRBD1 (5 bases). CDR1 is SGHVS and CDR2 is FQNEAQ in the germline V gene. The CDR3 is 15 residues long. Trimming stripped 1 base from V and 1 base from J, with 11 bases between. Here the CDR3 DNA reads TGTGCCAGCAGCTTAGGGACATCTCTTTCCTACGAGCAGTACGTC. Protein product: CASSLGTSLSYEQYV.

The CDR3 bases are TGTGCCAGTAGGTCCCCCCAGGGCGAGGGTGGCCCTGGGCGAGCTTTCTTT. Translated: CASRSPQGEGGPGRAFF. J is TRBJ1-1 and V is TRBV19, with D possibly being TRBD1 (5 bases). The CDR3 runs to 17 residues. V lost 6 bases and J 10 bases, leaving 30 bases between the germline ends. Germline V CDR1 and CDR2: LNHDA, SQIVND (reference sequence).

The genes are TRBV7-9 and TRBJ2-7; the D is unclear. Per germline, CDR1 SEHNR and CDR2 FQNEAQ (reference sequence). The germline V and J ends were trimmed by 6 bases and 3 bases, with 9 bases remaining between them. The length of the CDR3 is 12 residues. The DNA for the CDR3 is TGTGCCAGCAGTTTCGGTCACTACGAGCAGTACTTC. It encodes CASSFGHYEQYF.

This clonotype appeared many times. The CDR3 bases are TGCGCCAGCAGTCCCTTAGGGATATACGAGCAGTACTTC. It is translated as CASSPLGIYEQYF. The chain carries TRBV23-1 and TRBJ2-7; the D is unclear. TRBV23-1 is an ORF for which the function is uncertain. The CDR3 runs 13 residues. Trimming stripped 4 bases from V and 4 bases from J, with 11 bases between.

This chain connects TRBV7-6 to TRBJ2-2; the D is unclear. The CDR3 runs 13 residues. Trimming left V 6 bases short and J 5 bases short, with 10 bases between. Germline-derived CDR1 and CDR2 are SGHVS and FNYEAQ. Here the CDR3 DNA reads TGTGCCAGCAGACCGGGTTTTACCGGGGAGCTGTTTTTT. This translates into CASRPGFTGELFF.